This record concerns one T cell receptor (beta chain) sequence. Antigen specificity is unknown. TCRdb redid the calling of the reads with MiXCR, one entry per CDR3 protein. The repertoire holds 700,000 to 850,000 distinct CDR3 sequences, with 30% to 35% as singletons. This sample stems from a study of T cell repertoires in cytomegalovirus infection. Findings and caveats of the study: Clonotype analysis showed dominance of the ex vivo response by HLA-C-restricted CMV-specific TCR beta clonotypes.

Trimming stripped 5 bases from V and 2 bases from J, with 14 bases between. This CDR3 is built from 15 residues. Germline CDR1 MNHEY, CDR2 SVGEGT. The J gene is TRBJ2-3, the V gene TRBV6-2 or TRBV6-3; maybe TRBD2 (5 bases). The TCR was taken from a human donor in good health (CMV status not recorded). Some clones in this sample may be carry-over from other donors' samples. Sample: cultured CD8+ T cells from PBMCs, taken from culture after CMV antigen stimulation. The CDR3 DNA sequence: TGTGCCAGCAGTGTTGGACTTACTCACACAGATACGCAGTATTTT. It codes for CASSVGLTHTDTQYF.